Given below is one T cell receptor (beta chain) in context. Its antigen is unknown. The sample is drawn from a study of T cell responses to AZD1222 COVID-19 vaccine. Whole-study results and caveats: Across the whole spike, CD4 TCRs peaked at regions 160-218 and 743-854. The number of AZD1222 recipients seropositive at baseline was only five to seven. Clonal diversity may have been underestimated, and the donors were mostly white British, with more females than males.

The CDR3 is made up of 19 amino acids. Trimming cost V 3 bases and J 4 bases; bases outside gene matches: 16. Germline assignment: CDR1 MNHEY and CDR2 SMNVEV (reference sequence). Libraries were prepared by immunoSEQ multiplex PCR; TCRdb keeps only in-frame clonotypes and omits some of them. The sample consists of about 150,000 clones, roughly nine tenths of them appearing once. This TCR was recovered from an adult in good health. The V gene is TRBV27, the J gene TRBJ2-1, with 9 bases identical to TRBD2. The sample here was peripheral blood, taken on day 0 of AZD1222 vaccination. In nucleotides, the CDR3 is TGTGCCAGCAGTTTGGCTAGCGGGACATCTGGATGGCGATACAATGAGCAGTTCTTC. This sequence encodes CASSLASGTSGWRYNEQFF.